This T cell receptor beta chain stems from a study of T-cell memory formation after mild COVID-19. Constant-segment primers and 5'RACE yielded cDNA libraries for TCR alpha and TCR beta, each carrying sample barcodes and UMIs. From the 5' RACE reads, TCRdb called clonotypes with MiXCR, one entry per CDR3 protein. The table shows about 430,000 distinct CDR3 sequences, with 24% occurring only once. CDR3 length equals 15 residues. Germline V gene sequence: CDR1 DFQATT, CDR2 SNEGSKA (reference sequence). The V and J ends lost 2 bases and 3 bases, in that order; junction bases with no gene match: 6. This clonotype was seen a few times.

The sequenced sample was PBMCs or a T cell subset sorted from them (not recorded which). The receptor was derived from an adult woman who had mild COVID-19 (a few samples of this study predate the infection). Cell type and time point are not known. The chain carries TRBV20-1 and TRBJ2-2; the match to TRBD2 covers 7 bases. CDR3 in DNA: TGCAGTGCTAGAAAGGCTAGCGGATACACCGGGGAGCTGTTTTTT. Its protein product is CSARKASGYTGELFF.